What follows describes a single T cell receptor beta chain. The Seattle site enrolled patients during active infection and followed them longitudinally. This record comes from a study of blood T cell repertoires in COVID-19. Study as a whole: From the United States, Italy and Spain came samples of acute and convalescent COVID-19. PBMCs, B-cell-depleted T cells, or T cells provided the cDNA or gDNA that made up the material.

In the original processing: Estimates of nucleated cell counts were drawn from the amplification of reference gene primers. Using immunoSEQ multiplex PCR, the repertoire was profiled, and TCRdb retains in-frame clones only, with some absent. V and J calls plus clone size are reproduced from that table; the DNA served to infer D and trimming. The sample lists almost 400,000 clones; 80% to 90% were seen once. The CDR3 is made up of 14 amino acids. CDR1 and CDR2 (germline): MNHEY, SVGAGI. The ends were cut back, 6 bases at V and 4 bases at J, with 13 bases in the middle. The chain combines TRBV6-5 with TRBJ1-5, with a tentative D call TRBD1 (6 bases). This TCR was recovered from a woman aged 60 to 75 with COVID-19, enrolled during active disease. Material for sequencing was peripheral blood. CDR3 in DNA: TGTGCCAGCAGGAGGGGGGGGCAGAATCAGCCCCAGCATTTT. It translates to CASRRGGQNQPQHF.